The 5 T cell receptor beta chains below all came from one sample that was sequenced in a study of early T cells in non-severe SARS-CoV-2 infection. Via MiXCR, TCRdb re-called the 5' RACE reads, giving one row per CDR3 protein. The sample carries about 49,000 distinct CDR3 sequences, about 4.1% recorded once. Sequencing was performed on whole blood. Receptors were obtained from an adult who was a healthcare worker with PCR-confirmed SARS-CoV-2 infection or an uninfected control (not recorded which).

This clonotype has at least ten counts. In nucleotides, the CDR3 is TGTGCCAGCAGAACAAATAGGGGAAATGAGCAGTTCTTC. It codes for CASRTNRGNEQFF. The rearrangement uses TRBV7-9 and TRBJ2-1; a possible D gene is TRBD1 (5 bases). V was pared by 6 bases and J by 7 bases, with 13 bases between. Looked up from germline, CDR1 is SEHNR and CDR2 is FQNEAQ (reference sequence). The CDR3 spans 13 residues. The whole variable domain, remainder taken from reference TRBV7-9 and TRBJ2-1, is DTGVSQNPRHKITKRGQNVTFRCDPISEHNRLYWYRQTLGQGPEFLTYFQNEAQLEKSRLLSDRFSAERPKGSFSTLEIQRTEQGDSAMYLCASRTNRGNEQFFGPGTRLTVL.

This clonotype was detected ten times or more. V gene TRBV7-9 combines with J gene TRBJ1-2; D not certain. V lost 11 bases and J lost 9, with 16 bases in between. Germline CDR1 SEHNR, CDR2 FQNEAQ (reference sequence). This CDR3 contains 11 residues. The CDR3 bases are TGTGCCGCCGGGCAGCCCGTTAGCTACACCTTC. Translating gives CAAGQPVSYTF.

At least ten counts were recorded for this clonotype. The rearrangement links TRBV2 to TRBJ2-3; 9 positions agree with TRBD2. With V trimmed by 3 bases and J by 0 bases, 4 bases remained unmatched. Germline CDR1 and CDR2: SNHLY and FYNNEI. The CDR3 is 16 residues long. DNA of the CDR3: TGTGCCAGCAGTGATGGTACTAGCGGGAGCACAGATACGCAGTATTTT. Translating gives CASSDGTSGSTDTQYF.

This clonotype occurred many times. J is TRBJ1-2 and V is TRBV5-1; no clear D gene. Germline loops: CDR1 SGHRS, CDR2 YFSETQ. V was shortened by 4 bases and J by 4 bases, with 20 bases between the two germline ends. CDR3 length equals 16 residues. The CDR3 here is CASSPGDRTTLYGYTF. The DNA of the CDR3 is TGCGCCAGCAGCCCTGGCGACCGGACTACTCTCTATGGCTACACCTTC.

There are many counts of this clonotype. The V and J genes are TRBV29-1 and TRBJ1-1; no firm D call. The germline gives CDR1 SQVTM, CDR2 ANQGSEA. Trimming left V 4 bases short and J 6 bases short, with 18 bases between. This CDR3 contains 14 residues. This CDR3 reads CSVVEVNSDSEAFF. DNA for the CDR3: TGCAGCGTTGTAGAAGTTAATTCGGATTCTGAAGCTTTCTTT.